This T cell receptor (beta chain) was retrieved from a study of cytomegalovirus exposure and HLA in healthy donors. Germline assignment: CDR1 MNHEY and CDR2 SMNVEV (reference sequence). The length of the CDR3 is 15 residues. The germline V and J ends were trimmed by 6 bases and 0 bases, with 12 bases remaining between them. With regard to this clone: The antigen is unknown.

Here immunoSEQ multiplex PCR was the method, and the copy in TCRdb shows in-frame clones only, minus some. This sample has 150,000 or so clones, with about four fifths found just once. The study's findings and limits: The dataset shows that most TCR sequences were rare, while some public TCRs occurred in many donors.

Sequencing was carried out using PBMCs. This chain joins TRBV27 and TRBJ2-1; D may be TRBD2 (6 bases). The clonotype was recovered from a man aged 25-40 years in good health and CMV-seropositive. The CDR3 loop is CASSELAPSYNEQFF. The CDR3 bases are TGTGCCAGCAGCGAGCTAGCGCCCTCCTACAATGAGCAGTTCTTC.